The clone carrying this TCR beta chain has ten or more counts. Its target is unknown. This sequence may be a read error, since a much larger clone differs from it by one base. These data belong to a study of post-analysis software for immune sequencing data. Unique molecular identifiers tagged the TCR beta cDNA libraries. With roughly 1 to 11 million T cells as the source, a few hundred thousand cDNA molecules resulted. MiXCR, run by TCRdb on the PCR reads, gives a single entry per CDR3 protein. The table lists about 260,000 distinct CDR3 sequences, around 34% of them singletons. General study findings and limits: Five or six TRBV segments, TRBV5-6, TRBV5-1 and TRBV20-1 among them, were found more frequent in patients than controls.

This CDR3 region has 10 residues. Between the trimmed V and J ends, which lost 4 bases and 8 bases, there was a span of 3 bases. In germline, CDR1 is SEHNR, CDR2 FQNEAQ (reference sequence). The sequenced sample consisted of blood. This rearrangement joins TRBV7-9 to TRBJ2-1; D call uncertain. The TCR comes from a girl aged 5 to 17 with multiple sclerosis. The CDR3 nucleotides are TGTGCCAGCAGCTGGTATGAGCAGTTCTTC. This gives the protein CASSWYEQFF.